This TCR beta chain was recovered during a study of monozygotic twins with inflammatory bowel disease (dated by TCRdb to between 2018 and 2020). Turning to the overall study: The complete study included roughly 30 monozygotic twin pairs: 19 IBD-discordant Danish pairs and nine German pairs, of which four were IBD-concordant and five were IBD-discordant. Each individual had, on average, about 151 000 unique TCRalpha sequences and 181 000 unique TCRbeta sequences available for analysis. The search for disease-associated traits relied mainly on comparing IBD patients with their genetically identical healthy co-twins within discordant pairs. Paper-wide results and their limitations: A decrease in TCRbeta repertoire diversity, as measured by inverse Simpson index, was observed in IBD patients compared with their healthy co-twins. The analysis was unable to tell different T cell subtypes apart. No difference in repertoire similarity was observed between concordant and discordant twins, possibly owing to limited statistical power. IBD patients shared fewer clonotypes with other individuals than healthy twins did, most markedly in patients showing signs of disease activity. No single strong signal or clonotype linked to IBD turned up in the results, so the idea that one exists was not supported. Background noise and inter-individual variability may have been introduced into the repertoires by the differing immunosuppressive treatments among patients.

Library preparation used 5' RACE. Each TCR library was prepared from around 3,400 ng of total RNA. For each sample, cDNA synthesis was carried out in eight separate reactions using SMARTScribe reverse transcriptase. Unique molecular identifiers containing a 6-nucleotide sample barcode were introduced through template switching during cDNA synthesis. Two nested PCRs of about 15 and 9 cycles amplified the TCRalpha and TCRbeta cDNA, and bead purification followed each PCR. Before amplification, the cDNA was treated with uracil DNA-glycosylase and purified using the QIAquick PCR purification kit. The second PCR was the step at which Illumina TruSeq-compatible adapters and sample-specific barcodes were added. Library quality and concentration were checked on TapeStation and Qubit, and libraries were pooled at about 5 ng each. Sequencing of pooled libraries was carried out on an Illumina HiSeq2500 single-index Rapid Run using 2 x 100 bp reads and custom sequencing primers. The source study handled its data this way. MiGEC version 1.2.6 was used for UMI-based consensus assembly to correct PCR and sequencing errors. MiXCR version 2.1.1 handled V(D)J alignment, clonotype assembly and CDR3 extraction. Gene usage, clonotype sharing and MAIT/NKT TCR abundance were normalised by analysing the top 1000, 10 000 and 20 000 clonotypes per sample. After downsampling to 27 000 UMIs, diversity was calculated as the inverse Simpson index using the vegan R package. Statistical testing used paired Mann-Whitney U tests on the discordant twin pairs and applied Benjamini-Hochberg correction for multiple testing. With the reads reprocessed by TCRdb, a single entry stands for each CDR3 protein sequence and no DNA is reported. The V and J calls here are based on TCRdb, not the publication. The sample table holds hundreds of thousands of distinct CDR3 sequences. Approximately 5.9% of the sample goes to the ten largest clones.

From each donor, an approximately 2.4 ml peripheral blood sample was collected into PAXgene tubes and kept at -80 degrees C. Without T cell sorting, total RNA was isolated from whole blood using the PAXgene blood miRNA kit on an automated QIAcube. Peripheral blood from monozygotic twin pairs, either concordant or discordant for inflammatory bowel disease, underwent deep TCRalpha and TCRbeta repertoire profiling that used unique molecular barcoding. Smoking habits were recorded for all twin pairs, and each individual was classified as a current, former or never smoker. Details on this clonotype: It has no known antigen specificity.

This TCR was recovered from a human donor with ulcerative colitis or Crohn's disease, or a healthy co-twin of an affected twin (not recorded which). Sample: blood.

The CDR3 in this case is CASSRRDKATELTKNIQYF. The receptor chain draws on TRBV28 and TRBJ2-4; the TRBD1 assignment by TCRdb is unverifiable without DNA. As encoded in the germline V gene, CDR1 is MDHEN while CDR2 is SYDVKM. The CDR3, from cysteine to phenylalanine, totals 19 residues. The nucleotide record is missing.